Below are 10 T cell receptor beta chains sequenced from a single sample in a study of PD-1 blockade in classical Hodgkin lymphoma. Repertoires were generated with immunoSEQ multiplex PCR, while TCRdb's copy carries only in-frame clones and drops some. The sample shows tens of thousands of clones, roughly 89% of them seen only once. All trial patients relapsed after autologous stem cell transplantation. The material was peripheral blood mononuclear cells (PBMCs), obtained before the second cycle of nivolumab. These TCRs come from a human donor with classical Hodgkin lymphoma.

J is TRBJ2-5 and V is TRBV18, with 9 bases identical to TRBD2. J gave up 2 bases and V 0 bases, and 4 bases lay outside the gene matches. The CDR3 totals 16 residues. Germline lookup yields CDR1 KGHSH and CDR2 LQKENI. CDR3 DNA sequence: TGTGCCAGCTCACCACCTAATAGCGGGGGACAAGAGACCCAGTACTTC. Translation: CASSPPNSGGQETQYF.

V usage is TRBV19 and J usage is TRBJ2-3, with 9 bases that match TRBD1. CDR3 length: 17 amino acids. Germline V lookup: CDR1 LNHDA, CDR2 SQIVND (reference sequence). The V gene end was trimmed by 5 bases and the J gene end by 5 bases; junction bases not matched to a gene: 14. CDR3 amino acids: CASSPGTGSTIIDTQYF. The CDR3 DNA sequence: TGTGCCAGTAGTCCCGGGACAGGGTCCACGATCATAGATACGCAGTATTTT.

This chain links TRBV28 with TRBJ2-3; D is unclear. This CDR3 comprises 15 residues. Trimming pared 8 bases from V and 0 bases from J, leaving 15 bases between. Germline V CDR1 and CDR2: MDHEN, SYDVKM. CDR3 sequence reads: CASPPGFTSTDTQYF. The CDR3 nucleotides read TGTGCCAGCCCCCCCGGCTTTACTAGCACAGATACGCAGTATTTT. Full variable domain (rest looked up from reference TRBV28 and TRBJ2-3): DVKVTQSSRYLVKRTGEKVFLECVQDMDHENMFWYRQDPGLGLRLIYFSYDVKMKEKGDIPEGYSVSREKKERFSLILESASTNQTSMYLCASPPGFTSTDTQYFGPGTRLTVL.

The V and J genes are TRBV27 and TRBJ1-5; no definite D call. Germline assignment: CDR1 MNHEY and CDR2 SMNVEV (reference sequence). The CDR3 totals 16 residues. The V and J ends lost 3 bases and 2 bases respectively, with 14 bases between them. In DNA, the CDR3 is TGTGCCAGCAGTTTTGGAGTCGGTTTGGGCAATCAGCCCCAGCATTTT. Encoded protein: CASSFGVGLGNQPQHF.

The CDR3 sequence is CASSITTGHTHF. The CDR3 nucleotides read TGTGCCAGCAGTATTACCACGGGACACACACACTTT. The chain carries TRBV28 and TRBJ1-6, with D tentatively TRBD1 (6 bases). This CDR3 comprises 12 residues. The V and J ends lost 5 bases and 19 bases respectively, with 18 bases between them. Per the germline V gene, CDR1 is MDHEN and CDR2 is SYDVKM. The full variable domain, in which reference TRBV28 and TRBJ1-6 provide the parts outside the CDR3, is DVKVTQSSRYLVKRTGEKVFLECVQDMDHENMFWYRQDPGLGLRLIYFSYDVKMKEKGDIPEGYSVSREKKERFSLILESASTNQTSMYLCASSITTGHTHFGNGTRLTVT.

This rearrangement joins TRBV5-1 to TRBJ1-4, with no clear D. CDR1 and CDR2 from the germline V gene are SGHRS and YFSETQ. The CDR3 has 15 residues. The V and J ends lost 4 bases and 4 bases respectively, with 14 bases between them. The CDR3 DNA sequence: TGCGCCAGCAGCAAGGCACAGCGGGATAATGAAAAACTGTTTTTT. It encodes CASSKAQRDNEKLFF.

This clone showed up just a few times. The chain uses TRBV6-1 and TRBJ1-6, with a possible D match to TRBD1 (5 bases). V shed 4 bases and J shed 7 bases, with 14 bases lying between them. Germline V CDR1 and CDR2: MNHNS, SASEGT. The CDR3 totals 15 residues. DNA for the CDR3: TGTGCCAGCAGTGTACACCAAGAGGGGAATTCACCCCTCCACTTT. Translated: CASSVHQEGNSPLHF.

CDR3 nucleotide sequence: TGTGCCAGCAGCTTGCTGGGTCGATACGAGCAGTACTTC. It is translated as CASSLLGRYEQYF. The chain combines TRBV5-6 with TRBJ2-7; no reliable D call. The germline gives CDR1 SGHDT, CDR2 YYEEEE. Trimming left V 1 base short and J 4 bases short, with 9 bases between. The CDR3 extends over 13 amino acids.

The chain is built from TRBV4-1 and TRBJ1-1; D is possibly TRBD1 (6 bases). Germline V lookup: CDR1 MGHRA, CDR2 YSYEKL. This CDR3 has 16 residues. V lost 3 bases, J lost 1 base, and 15 bases lay in between. CDR3 protein: CASSQGLTGRNTEAFF. CDR3 DNA sequence: TGCGCCAGCAGCCAGGGCCTCACAGGGAGGAACACTGAAGCTTTCTTT.

The chain links TRBV5-1 to TRBJ2-3; D is perhaps TRBD1 (5 bases). This CDR3 is 16 amino acids long. V was cut by 7 bases and J by 4 bases, with 22 bases left in between. Per germline, CDR1 SGHRS and CDR2 YFSETQ. For the CDR3, the DNA is TGCGCCAGCGGGGCCCCTGCAGGGAAGAGTGCAGATACGCAGTATTTT. Its translation is CASGAPAGKSADTQYF. The variable domain in full, with the rest retrieved from reference TRBV5-1 and TRBJ2-3, is KAGVTQTPRYLIKTRGQQVTLSCSPISGHRSVSWYQQTPGQGLQFLFEYFSETQRNKGNFPGRFSGRQFSNSRSEMNVSTLELGDSALYLCASGAPAGKSADTQYFGPGTRLTVL.